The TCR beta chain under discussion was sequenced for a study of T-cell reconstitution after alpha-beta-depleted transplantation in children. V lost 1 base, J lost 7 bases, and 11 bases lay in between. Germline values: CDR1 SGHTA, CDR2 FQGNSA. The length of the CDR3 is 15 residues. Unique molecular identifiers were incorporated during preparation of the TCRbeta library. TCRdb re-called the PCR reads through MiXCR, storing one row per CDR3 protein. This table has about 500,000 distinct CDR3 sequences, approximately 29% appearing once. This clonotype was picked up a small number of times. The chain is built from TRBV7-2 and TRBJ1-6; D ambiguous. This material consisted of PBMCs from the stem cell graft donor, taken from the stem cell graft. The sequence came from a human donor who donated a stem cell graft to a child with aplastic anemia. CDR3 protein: CASSLVGMGNSPLHF. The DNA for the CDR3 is TGTGCCAGCAGCTTAGTCGGGATGGGAAATTCACCCCTCCACTTT.